This T cell receptor beta chain was identified in a study of blood T cell repertoires in COVID-19. Study background: Acute and convalescent COVID-19 specimens originated in the United States, Italy and Spain. From T cells, B-cell-depleted T cells, or PBMCs came the material, which was cDNA or gDNA.

In the source study's methods: Amplification with reference gene primers provided the estimates of nucleated cell counts. The repertoire was sequenced with immunoSEQ multiplex PCR; TCRdb's copy has only in-frame clones and lacks some. Clone size and V and J calls were adopted from that table, with D and trimming inferred from the DNA. The data hold 100,000 to 120,000 clones, with roughly 85% observed a single time. The CDR3 contains 12 residues. The germline V gene encodes CDR1 SNHLY and CDR2 FYNNEI. V lost 8 bases and J lost 1, with 9 bases in between. Sequenced material: peripheral blood. V is TRBV2 and J is TRBJ2-7, with D tentatively TRBD2 (5 bases). This clonotype was sampled from an elderly woman with acute or convalescent COVID-19. This chain's CDR3 is CASDRESYEQYF. As DNA, the CDR3 is TGTGCCAGCGACCGGGAATCCTACGAGCAGTACTTC.